This T cell receptor (beta chain) was identified during a study of regulatory T cells in long-lasting Graves disease. Overall study: Graves' patients (newly diagnosed) had been on antithyroid drugs under 3 months.

Time point specified: newly diagnosed GD, antithyroid drugs for less than 3 months. From PBMCs, RNA was extracted and then used to make the TCR library. From each patient, about 8.1 milliliters of peripheral blood was drawn and collected into an EDTA anticoagulant tube. General study results and limits: Accuracy was perhaps lowered by the small sample size.

Germline CDR1 is SNHLY and CDR2 is FYNNEI. Trimming stripped 3 bases from V and 6 bases from J, with 23 bases between. CDR3 length: 17 amino acids. This clonotype has a count of ten or more. Its target is unknown. TCR beta libraries were built with iRepertoire HTBI primers and Arm-PCR of CDR3 regions. TCRdb reprocessed the multiplex PCR reads with MiXCR, giving one entry per CDR3 protein. The table has 350,000 to 400,000 distinct CDR3 sequences, roughly 16% seen once; the top ten hold 20% to 25%. This same sample was also part of a study on T cells in Graves' hyperthyroidism and ophthalmopathy. As that report states: Blood also carried most thyroid clonotypes expanded above 0.001.

The V and J genes are TRBV2 and TRBJ1-2; possible D gene TRBD1, 5 bases. Sequenced here: peripheral blood mononuclear cells (PBMCs), sampled at new diagnosis, from a patient treated with antithyroid drugs. The receptor was derived from a woman aged 18-35 years with Graves disease. CDR3 coding DNA: TGTGCCAGCAGTGAGGCGGAGGGGTGGATTGGGTCTCATGGCTACACCTTC. This gives the protein CASSEAEGWIGSHGYTF.